This T cell receptor (beta chain) stems from a study of T-cell memory formation after mild COVID-19. Study-wide context: Across donors, TCR clusters were largely donor specific.

Study outcomes and limitations: There was no confirmation that second-wave clones peaking on day 37 were SARS-CoV-2 specific.

Using its own MiXCR run on the 5' RACE reads, TCRdb lists one record per CDR3 protein. The sample comprises about 350,000 distinct CDR3 sequences, roughly 15% of which are singletons, and over 20% rests with the top ten. This clonotype showed up just a few times. The target antigen is unknown. The V gene's germline CDR1 is LNHDA and CDR2 SQIVND (reference sequence). V dropped 7 bases and J dropped 0; count of bases not matched to a gene: 3. This CDR3 region has 13 residues. The specimen was PBMCs or a T cell subset sorted from them (not recorded which). This receptor was taken from a young man who had mild COVID-19 (a few samples of this study predate the infection). Cell type and time point are not known. The V call is TRBV19, the J call TRBJ2-7, with 7 bases that match TRBD1. CDR3 in amino acids: CASTGQDSYEQYF. The CDR3 bases are TGTGCCAGTACCGGACAGGACTCCTACGAGCAGTACTTC.